This TCR beta chain was profiled in a study of T cell responses to AZD1222 COVID-19 vaccine. Profiling relied on immunoSEQ multiplex PCR, and the TCRdb table lists in-frame clones only, not all of them. In the table there are about 120,000 clones, approximately 90% of which are singletons. The CDR3 spans 13 residues. Trimming shortened V by 6 bases and J by 7 bases, and 13 bases separated the two germline ends. This TCR came from an adult in good health. V is TRBV12-3 or TRBV12-4 and J is TRBJ1-5, with D unresolved. Sequenced material: peripheral blood, taken on day 0 of AZD1222 vaccination. The CDR3 region is CASSRLPGQPQHF. The CDR3 coding sequence is TGTGCCAGCAGCCGACTGCCTGGCCAGCCCCAGCATTTT.